In its sample, the clone carrying this T cell receptor beta chain was seen many times. What it binds is not known. Unique molecular identifiers featured in how the TCRbeta library was prepared. One entry per CDR3 protein results from TCRdb running MiXCR on the PCR reads. The table lists fewer than 550,000 distinct CDR3 sequences, over 9.5% of them singletons. This specimen belongs to a study of T-cell reconstitution after alpha-beta-depleted transplantation in children. V shed 0 bases and J shed 2 bases, with 22 bases lying between them. The V gene's germline CDR1 is DFQATT and CDR2 SNEGSKA (reference sequence). CDR3 length: 18 amino acids. Overall study results and limits: Reportedly, alpha-beta T cells present about two months post-transplant originated from several hundred expanded clones of graft origin.

The chain employs TRBV20-1 and TRBJ1-2; D gene ambiguous. The sequence derives from a child younger than 10 with inherited bone marrow failure, due to receive a stem cell transplant. The sample consisted of PBMCs, taken before TCRalphabeta/CD19-depleted stem cell transplant. CDR3 in amino acids: CSARDREQPRAANYGYTF. Written as DNA, the CDR3 is TGCAGTGCTAGAGATAGGGAACAGCCCCGGGCGGCCAACTATGGCTACACCTTC.